The source of this T cell receptor beta chain is a study of blood T cells in healthy people across ages. There are 17 residues in the CDR3. Germline V gene lookup returns CDR1 SGHTA and CDR2 FQGTGA. V dropped 5 bases and J dropped 0 bases, with 17 bases sitting between them. Through a sample-barcoded 5' primer and a J-beta primer mix, a second PCR was run for about 6 to 11 cycles. Using its own MiXCR run on the 5' RACE reads, TCRdb lists one record per CDR3 protein. The profile shows under 850,000 distinct CDR3 sequences, 35% to 40% of them singletons. The receptor comes from a man aged 18 to 29 in good health. The V call is TRBV7-3, the J call TRBJ2-1, with TRBD2 as a possible D gene (7 bases). What was sequenced was blood. The CDR3 reads CASSTTGRGYSYNEQFF. CDR3 bases: TGTGCCAGCAGCACAACAGGGAGGGGGTACTCCTACAATGAGCAGTTCTTC.